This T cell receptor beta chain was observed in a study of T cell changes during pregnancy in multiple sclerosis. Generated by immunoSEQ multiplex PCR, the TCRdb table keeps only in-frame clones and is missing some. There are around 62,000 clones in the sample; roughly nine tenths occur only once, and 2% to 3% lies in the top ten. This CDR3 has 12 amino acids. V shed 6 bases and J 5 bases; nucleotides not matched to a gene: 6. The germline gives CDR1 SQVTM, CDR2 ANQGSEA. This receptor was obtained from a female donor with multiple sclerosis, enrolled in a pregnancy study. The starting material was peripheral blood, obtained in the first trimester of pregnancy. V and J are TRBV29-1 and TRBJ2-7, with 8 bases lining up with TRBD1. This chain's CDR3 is CSVQGVPDEQYF. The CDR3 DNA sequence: TGCAGCGTACAGGGGGTTCCGGACGAGCAGTACTTC.